This passage covers 22 T cell receptor beta chains from one sample sequenced in a study of T cell responses to AZD1222 COVID-19 vaccine. Here immunoSEQ multiplex PCR was the method, and the copy in TCRdb shows in-frame clones only, minus some. The profile shows about 140,000 clones, over 75% of them singletons. The sequencing used peripheral blood, collected on day 0 of AZD1222 vaccination. The origin of the receptors is an adult in good health.

V is TRBV29-1 and J is TRBJ1-2; D ambiguous. This CDR3 spans 11 amino acids. Per germline, CDR1 SQVTM and CDR2 ANQGSEA. The V gene lost 3 bases and the J gene lost 6 bases, with 8 bases spanning the gap. The CDR3 nucleotides read TGCAGCGTTGATGCGCCAAATGGCTACACCTTC. Its protein is CSVDAPNGYTF.

This clone showed up just once. The chain combines TRBV2 with TRBJ1-1; 10 nucleotides align to TRBD1. CDR1 and CDR2 from the germline V gene are SNHLY and FYNNEI. With V trimmed by 5 bases and J by 4 bases, 4 bases remained unmatched. The CDR3 covers 14 residues. In nucleotides, the CDR3 is TGTGCCAGCAGTAGACAGGGGGCGCCCACTGAAGCTTTCTTT. This translates into CASSRQGAPTEAFF.

The chain links TRBV6-5 to TRBJ1-1; D may be TRBD1 (5 bases). Germline-derived CDR1 and CDR2 are MNHEY and SVGAGI. The CDR3 has 12 residues. V shed 8 bases and J shed 1 base, with 8 bases lying between them. This CDR3 reads CASGAGNTEAFF. In DNA form, the CDR3 reads TGTGCCAGCGGGGCAGGGAACACTGAAGCTTTCTTT.

The chain combines TRBV20-1 with TRBJ1-6; weak D call: TRBD1 (5 bases). Germline CDR1 reads DFQATT; CDR2 reads SNEGSKA (reference sequence). V was pared by 3 bases and J by 4 bases, with 10 bases between. This CDR3 contains 14 residues. The CDR3 loop is CSASSGRYNSPLHF. CDR3 nucleotides: TGCAGTGCTAGTTCGGGACGGTATAATTCACCCCTCCACTTT.

The chain has TRBV5-4 and TRBJ2-3, with 9 bases lining up with TRBD2. This CDR3 spans 15 amino acids. The germline V gene encodes CDR1 SGHNT and CDR2 YYREEE (reference sequence). Trimming cost V 0 bases and J 3 bases; bases outside gene matches: 2. CDR3 sequence (DNA): TGTGCCAGCAGCTTGGCTAGCGGGGTTACAGATACGCAGTATTTT. This sequence encodes CASSLASGVTDTQYF.

The chain uses TRBV28 and TRBJ2-7; the D call may be TRBD1 or TRBD2 (5 bases each). V was clipped by 8 bases and J by 3 bases, with 14 bases between them. Per germline, CDR1 MDHEN and CDR2 SYDVKM. The CDR3 runs 13 residues. CDR3 sequence (DNA): TGTGCCAGCGATGGGGGAGTCTACTACGAGCAGTACTTC. Encoded protein: CASDGGVYYEQYF.

The chain recombines TRBV11-2 with TRBJ2-3; no firm D call. This CDR3 comprises 16 residues. Trimming left V 1 base short and J 1 base short, with 12 bases between. CDR1 and CDR2 from the germline V gene are SGHAT and FQNNGV. CDR3 coding DNA: TGTGCCAGCAGCTTAGTCATGGGGTCCCGCACAGATACGCAGTATTTT. It codes for CASSLVMGSRTDTQYF.

The V gene is TRBV19, the J gene TRBJ1-2; D uncertain. Deletions cut 2 bases from V and 6 bases from J, with 10 bases between. Germline CDR1 is LNHDA and CDR2 is SQIVND (reference sequence). This CDR3 region has 13 residues. The CDR3 DNA follows: TGTGCCAGTAGTATAAGAGTAATCGATGGCTACACCTTC. Residues: CASSIRVIDGYTF.

The chain combines TRBV29-1 with TRBJ1-2, with no clear D. The CDR3 has 12 residues. Germline values: CDR1 SQVTM, CDR2 ANQGSEA. Trimming cost V 4 bases and J 5 bases, with 11 bases left between them. This CDR3 reads CSVGGGSYGYTF. CDR3 coding DNA: TGCAGCGTTGGTGGTGGATCTTATGGCTACACCTTC.

This clone was counted only a few times. The rearrangement links TRBV3-1 (or the pseudogene TRBV3-2) to TRBJ1-1; D gene uncertain. This CDR3 region has 12 residues. Trimming cost V 6 bases and J 1 base, with 6 bases left between them. The V gene's germline CDR1 is LGHDT and CDR2 YNNKEL (reference sequence). The CDR3 DNA follows: TGTGCCAGCAGGAGGGCGAACACTGAAGCTTTCTTT. Amino acid sequence: CASRRANTEAFF.

This chain uses TRBV29-1 with TRBJ2-1; 15 positions match TRBD2. Trimming at V came to 5 bases and at J to 12 bases, leaving 8 bases not matched to a gene. Germline V gene data show CDR1 as SQVTM and CDR2 as ANQGSEA. CDR3 length: 14 amino acids. The CDR3 loop is CSVTRTSGRDRQFF. CDR3 bases: TGCAGCGTTACCCGGACTAGCGGGAGGGATAGGCAGTTCTTC.

This sequence joins TRBV27 and TRBJ1-6; D is uncertain. Trimming pared 5 bases from V and 8 bases from J, leaving 13 bases between. The CDR3 runs 14 residues. CDR1 and CDR2 (germline): MNHEY, SMNVEV (reference sequence). The CDR3 DNA reads TGTGCCAGCAGTGCGTGGGCTAAGGATTCACCCCTCCACTTT. Residues: CASSAWAKDSPLHF.

This clone was seen once. V is TRBV19 and J is TRBJ1-2; D unresolved. The V gene's germline CDR1 is LNHDA and CDR2 SQIVND (reference sequence). CDR3 length: 14 residues. V shed 3 bases and J shed 2 bases, with 10 bases lying between them. For the CDR3, the DNA is TGTGCCAGTAGTATTATTAGCGGAAACTATGGCTACACCTTC. Translating gives CASSIISGNYGYTF.

The CDR3 sequence is CASSPDRLYGYTF. The DNA of the CDR3 is TGTGCCAGCAGCCCCGACAGGCTCTATGGCTACACCTTC. The V call is TRBV11-2, the J call TRBJ1-2, with a tentative D call TRBD1 (6 bases). The V end was cut by 5 bases, the J end by 4 bases, with 11 bases between. CDR3 size: 13 residues. CDR1 SGHAT and CDR2 FQNNGV come from the germline V gene.

This chain joins TRBV5-1 and TRBJ1-2, with 7 bases aligning to TRBD1. Germline values: CDR1 SGHRS, CDR2 YFSETQ. The CDR3 is 16 amino acids. The junction had 9 bases not matched to a gene; V was cut back by 4 bases and J by 0 bases. Here the CDR3 reads CASSPGQPRANYGYTF. CDR3 in DNA: TGCGCCAGCAGCCCGGGACAGCCACGGGCTAACTATGGCTACACCTTC.

The J gene is TRBJ2-5, the V gene TRBV28; D is uncertain. With 6 bases removed from V and 4 bases from J, the gap between germline ends came to 9 bases. Germline values: CDR1 MDHEN, CDR2 SYDVKM. CDR3 length equals 12 residues. The DNA for the CDR3 is TGTGCCAGCAGCATGACCCGAGAGACCCAGTACTTC. This codes for CASSMTRETQYF.

The chain is built from TRBV21-1 and TRBJ1-3. TRBV21-1 is termed a pseudogene. The length of the CDR3 is 16 residues. CDR3 amino acids: CASSKGELLSGNTIYF. The DNA for the CDR3 is TGTGCCAGCAGCAAAGGTGAGTTACTCTCTGGAAACACCATATATTTT.

CDR3 DNA sequence: TGTGCCAGCAGCTTAGGAGCCACAGACTACGAGCAGTACTTC. Translating it yields CASSLGATDYEQYF. The V gene is TRBV7-8, the J gene TRBJ2-7; D is unresolved. The germline V and J ends were trimmed by 1 base and 3 bases, with 10 bases remaining between them. Germline-derived CDR1 and CDR2 are SGHVS and FQNEAQ. The length of the CDR3 is 14 residues.

J is TRBJ1-2 and V is TRBV6-6; 8 bases match TRBD1. V lost 2 bases to trimming and J lost 4 bases; unmatched junction nucleotides: 3. The CDR3 covers 14 residues. Germline V gene lookup returns CDR1 MNHNY and CDR2 SVGAGI (reference sequence). The CDR3 DNA is TGTGCCAGCAGTTACCCGGGACAGGTCTATGGCTACACCTTC. Residues: CASSYPGQVYGYTF.

This sequence joins TRBV14 and TRBJ1-6; D gene unclear. The CDR3 has 14 amino acids. Looked up from germline, CDR1 is SGHDN and CDR2 is FVKESK. V gave up 4 bases and J gave up 10 bases, with 14 bases separating them. This chain's CDR3 is CASSPRGLLSPLHF. The CDR3 DNA reads TGTGCCAGCAGCCCCCGAGGGCTGCTATCACCCCTCCACTTT.

This clone was counted only a few times. This chain uses TRBV28 with TRBJ2-7; maybe TRBD1 (6 bases). Germline lookup yields CDR1 MDHEN and CDR2 SYDVKM. The CDR3 spans 15 residues. V lost 6 bases and J 1 base, leaving 16 bases between the germline ends. CDR3 amino acids: CASSAWEQGSYEQYF. The CDR3 DNA sequence: TGTGCCAGCAGCGCCTGGGAACAGGGTTCCTACGAGCAGTACTTC.

The chain uses TRBV20-1 and TRBJ1-1, with D possibly TRBD1 on 5 matching bases. CDR3 length: 10 amino acids. The germline CDR1 and CDR2 sequences are DFQATT and SNEGSKA (reference sequence). Trimming cost V 4 bases and J 5 bases, with 5 bases left between them. CDR3 loop: CSAKGTEAFF. The DNA for the CDR3 is TGCAGTGCTAAGGGGACTGAAGCTTTCTTT.